This T cell receptor beta chain was identified during a study of blood T cell repertoires in COVID-19. Study at large: The United States, Italy and Spain supplied acute and convalescent COVID-19 samples. PBMCs, B-cell-depleted T cells, or T cells provided the cDNA or gDNA that made up the material.

This CDR3 spans 14 amino acids. In germline, CDR1 is MRHNA, CDR2 SNTAGT. The ends lost 4 bases at V and 3 bases at J; junction bases unmatched: 2. Source study methods: Estimates of nucleated cell counts were drawn from the amplification of reference gene primers. Using immunoSEQ multiplex PCR, the repertoire was profiled, and TCRdb retains in-frame clones only, with some absent. That table supplies the V and J calls and clone size; D and trimming were determined from the DNA. Here the sample spans over 100,000 clones, around 87% being singletons. Sequencing was performed on peripheral blood. J is TRBJ2-2 and V is TRBV6-4; TRBD1 agrees at 7 bases. The TCR sequence derives from a man in his fifties or sixties with active COVID-19. This chain's CDR3 is CASSAQGDTGELFF. The CDR3, as DNA: TGTGCCAGCAGTGCCCAGGGGGACACCGGGGAGCTGTTTTTT.